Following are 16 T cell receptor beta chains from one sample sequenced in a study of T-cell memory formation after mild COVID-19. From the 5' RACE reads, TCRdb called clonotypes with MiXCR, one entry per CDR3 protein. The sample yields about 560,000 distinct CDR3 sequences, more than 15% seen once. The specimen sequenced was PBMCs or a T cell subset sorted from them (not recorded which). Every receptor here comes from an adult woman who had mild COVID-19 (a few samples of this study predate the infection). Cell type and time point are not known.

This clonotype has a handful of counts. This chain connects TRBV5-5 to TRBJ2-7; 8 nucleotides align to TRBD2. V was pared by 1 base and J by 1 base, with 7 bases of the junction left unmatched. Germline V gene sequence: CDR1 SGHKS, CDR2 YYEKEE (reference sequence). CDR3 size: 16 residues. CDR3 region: CASSLTSGVVSYEQYF. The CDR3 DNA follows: TGTGCCAGCAGCTTGACTAGCGGTGTAGTATCCTACGAGCAGTACTTC.

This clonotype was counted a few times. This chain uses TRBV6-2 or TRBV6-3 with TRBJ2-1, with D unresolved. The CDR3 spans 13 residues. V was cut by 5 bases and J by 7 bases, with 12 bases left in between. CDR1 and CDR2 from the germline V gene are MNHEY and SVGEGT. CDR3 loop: CASSPGWRNEQFF. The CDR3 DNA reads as TGTGCCAGCAGTCCAGGCTGGCGAAATGAGCAGTTCTTC.

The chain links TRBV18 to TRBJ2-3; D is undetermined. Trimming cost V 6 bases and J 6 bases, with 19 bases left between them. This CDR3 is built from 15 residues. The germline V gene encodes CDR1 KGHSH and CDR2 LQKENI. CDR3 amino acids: CASSPDGGVWDTQYF. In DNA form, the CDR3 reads TGTGCCAGCTCGCCAGATGGCGGCGTTTGGGATACGCAGTATTTT.

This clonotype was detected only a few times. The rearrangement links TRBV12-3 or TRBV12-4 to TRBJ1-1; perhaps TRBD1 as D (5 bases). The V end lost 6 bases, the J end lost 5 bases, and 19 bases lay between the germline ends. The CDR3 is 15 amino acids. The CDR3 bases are TGTGCCAGCAGCCTCAAGGGGTCCTTGGGGACTGAAGCTTTCTTT. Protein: CASSLKGSLGTEAFF.

The CDR3 reads CASSRWGGVGGETQYF. The CDR3 nucleotides read TGTGCCAGCAGCCGCTGGGGCGGGGTAGGTGGAGAGACCCAGTACTTC. This chain uses TRBV7-8 with TRBJ2-5, with D perhaps TRBD2 (6 bases). Germline V gene lookup returns CDR1 SGHVS and CDR2 FQNEAQ. Trimming shortened V by 5 bases and J by 4 bases, and 20 bases separated the two germline ends. CDR3 size: 16 residues. Drawing the rest from reference TRBV7-8 and TRBJ2-5, the complete variable domain is GAGVSQSPRYKVAKRGQDVALRCDPISGHVSLFWYQQALGQGPEFLTYFQNEAQLDKSGLPSDRFFAERPEGSVSTLKIQRTQQEDSAVYLCASSRWGGVGGETQYFGPGTRLLVL.

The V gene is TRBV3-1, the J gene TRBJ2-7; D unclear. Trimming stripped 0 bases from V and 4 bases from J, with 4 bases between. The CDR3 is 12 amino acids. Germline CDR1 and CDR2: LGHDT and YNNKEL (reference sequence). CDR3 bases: TGTGCCAGCAGCCAAGACTGGTACGAGCAGTACTTC. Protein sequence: CASSQDWYEQYF.

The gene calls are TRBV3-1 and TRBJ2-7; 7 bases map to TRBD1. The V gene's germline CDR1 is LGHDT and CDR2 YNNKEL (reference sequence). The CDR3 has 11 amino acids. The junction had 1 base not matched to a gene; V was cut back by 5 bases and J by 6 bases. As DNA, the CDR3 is TGTGCCAGCAGCTACAGGGGCGAGCAGTACTTC. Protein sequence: CASSYRGEQYF.

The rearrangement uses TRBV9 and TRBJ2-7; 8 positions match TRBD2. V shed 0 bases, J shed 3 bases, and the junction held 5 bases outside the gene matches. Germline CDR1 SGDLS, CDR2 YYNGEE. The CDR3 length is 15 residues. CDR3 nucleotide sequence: TGTGCCAGCAGCGTAGCCCTTAGCGGGGACTACGAGCAGTACTTC. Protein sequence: CASSVALSGDYEQYF.

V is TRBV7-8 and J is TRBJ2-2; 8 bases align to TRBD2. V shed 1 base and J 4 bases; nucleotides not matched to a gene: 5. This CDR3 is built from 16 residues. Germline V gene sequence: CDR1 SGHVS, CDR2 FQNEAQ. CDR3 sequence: CASSLEGLGITGELFF. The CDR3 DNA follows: TGTGCCAGCAGCTTAGAGGGACTAGGCATCACCGGGGAGCTGTTTTTT. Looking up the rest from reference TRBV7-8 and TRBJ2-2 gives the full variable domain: GAGVSQSPRYKVAKRGQDVALRCDPISGHVSLFWYQQALGQGPEFLTYFQNEAQLDKSGLPSDRFFAERPEGSVSTLKIQRTQQEDSAVYLCASSLEGLGITGELFFGEGSRLTVL.

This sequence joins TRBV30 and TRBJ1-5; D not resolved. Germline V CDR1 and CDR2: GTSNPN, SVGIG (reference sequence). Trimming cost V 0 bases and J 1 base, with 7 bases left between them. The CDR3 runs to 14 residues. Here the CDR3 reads CAWSVGLSNQPQHF. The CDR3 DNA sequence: TGTGCCTGGAGTGTAGGTCTAAGCAATCAGCCCCAGCATTTT.

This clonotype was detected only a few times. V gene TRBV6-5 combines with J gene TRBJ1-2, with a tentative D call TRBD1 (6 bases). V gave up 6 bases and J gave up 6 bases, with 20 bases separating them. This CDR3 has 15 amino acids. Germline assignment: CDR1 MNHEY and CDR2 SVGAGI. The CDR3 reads CASSRRRGHEHGYTF. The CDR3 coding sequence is TGTGCCAGCAGCAGAAGAAGGGGACATGAACATGGCTACACCTTC.

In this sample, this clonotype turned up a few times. The CDR3, as DNA: TGTGCCAGTAGTCAGAGAGCGGGAGAGGCAATGAAGCAGTACTTC. Translation gives CASSQRAGEAMKQYF. This chain joins TRBV19 and TRBJ2-7; 8 bases are a match to TRBD2. CDR1 is LNHDA, CDR2 SQIVND, per germline (reference sequence). The CDR3 spans 15 residues. V lost 5 bases to trimming and J lost 8 bases; unmatched junction nucleotides: 14.

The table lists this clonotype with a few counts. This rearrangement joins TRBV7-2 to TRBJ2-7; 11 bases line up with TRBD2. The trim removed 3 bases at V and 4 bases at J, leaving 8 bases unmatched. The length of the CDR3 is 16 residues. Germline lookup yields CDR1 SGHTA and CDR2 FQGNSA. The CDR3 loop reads CASSFALAGVAYEQYF. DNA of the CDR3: TGTGCCAGCAGCTTTGCACTAGCGGGAGTAGCATACGAGCAGTACTTC.

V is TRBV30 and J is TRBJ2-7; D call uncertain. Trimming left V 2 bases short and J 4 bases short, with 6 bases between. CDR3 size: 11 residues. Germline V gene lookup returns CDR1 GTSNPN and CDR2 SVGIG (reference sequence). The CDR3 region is CAWSPEYEQYF. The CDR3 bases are TGTGCCTGGAGTCCTGAATACGAGCAGTACTTC.

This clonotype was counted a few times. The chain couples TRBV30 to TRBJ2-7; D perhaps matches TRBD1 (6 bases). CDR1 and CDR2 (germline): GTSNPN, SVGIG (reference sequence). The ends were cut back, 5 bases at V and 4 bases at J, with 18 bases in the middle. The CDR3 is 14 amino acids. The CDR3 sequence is CAWGLGTPPYEQYF. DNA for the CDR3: TGTGCCTGGGGACTGGGGACACCCCCTTACGAGCAGTACTTC.

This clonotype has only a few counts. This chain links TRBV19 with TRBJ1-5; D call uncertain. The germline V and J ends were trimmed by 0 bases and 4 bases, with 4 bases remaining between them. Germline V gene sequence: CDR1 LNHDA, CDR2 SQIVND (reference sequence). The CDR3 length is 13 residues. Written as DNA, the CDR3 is TGTGCCAGTAGTATAGAGCTGAATCAGCCCCAGCATTTT. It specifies CASSIELNQPQHF.